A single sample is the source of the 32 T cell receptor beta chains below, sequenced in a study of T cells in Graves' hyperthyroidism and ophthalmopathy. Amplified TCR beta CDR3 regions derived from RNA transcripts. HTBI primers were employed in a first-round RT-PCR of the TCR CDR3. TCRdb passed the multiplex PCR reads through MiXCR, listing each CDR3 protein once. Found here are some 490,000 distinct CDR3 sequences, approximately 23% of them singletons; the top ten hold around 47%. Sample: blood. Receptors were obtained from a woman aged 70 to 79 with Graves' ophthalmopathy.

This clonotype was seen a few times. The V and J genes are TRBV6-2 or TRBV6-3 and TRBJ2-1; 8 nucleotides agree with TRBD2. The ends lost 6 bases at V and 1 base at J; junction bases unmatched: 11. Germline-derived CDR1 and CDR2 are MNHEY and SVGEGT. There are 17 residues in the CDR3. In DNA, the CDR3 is TGTGCCAGCAGCTCCATTAGCGGGACTGGTTCCTACAATGAGCAGTTCTTC. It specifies CASSSISGTGSYNEQFF.

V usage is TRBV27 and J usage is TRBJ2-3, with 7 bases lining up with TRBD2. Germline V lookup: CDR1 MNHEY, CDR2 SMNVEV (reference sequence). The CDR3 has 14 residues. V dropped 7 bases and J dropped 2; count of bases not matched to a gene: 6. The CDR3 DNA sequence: TGTGCCAGCAACAAACTAGCGACCACAGATACGCAGTATTTT. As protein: CASNKLATTDTQYF.

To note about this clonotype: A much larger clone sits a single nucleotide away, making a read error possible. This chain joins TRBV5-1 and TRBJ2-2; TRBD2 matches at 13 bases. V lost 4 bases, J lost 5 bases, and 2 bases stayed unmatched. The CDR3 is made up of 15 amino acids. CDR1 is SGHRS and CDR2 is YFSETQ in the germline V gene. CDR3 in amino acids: CASSPTSGRTGELFF. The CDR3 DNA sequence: TGCGCCAGCAGCCCGACTAGCGGGAGGACCGGGGAGCTGTTTTTT.

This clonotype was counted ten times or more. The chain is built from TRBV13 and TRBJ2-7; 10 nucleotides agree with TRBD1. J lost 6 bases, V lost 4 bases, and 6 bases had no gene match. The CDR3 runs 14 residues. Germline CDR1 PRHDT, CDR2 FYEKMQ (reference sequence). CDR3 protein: CASSSWTGGSEQYF. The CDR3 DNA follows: TGTGCCAGCAGCTCCTGGACAGGGGGTTCCGAGCAGTACTTC.

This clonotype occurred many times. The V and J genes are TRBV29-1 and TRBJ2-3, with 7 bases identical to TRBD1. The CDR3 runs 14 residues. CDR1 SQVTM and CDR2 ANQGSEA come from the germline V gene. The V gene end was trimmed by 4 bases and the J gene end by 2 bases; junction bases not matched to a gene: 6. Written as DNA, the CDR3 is TGCAGCGTTGCCGTGGGACAGCCCACAGATACGCAGTATTTT. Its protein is CSVAVGQPTDTQYF.

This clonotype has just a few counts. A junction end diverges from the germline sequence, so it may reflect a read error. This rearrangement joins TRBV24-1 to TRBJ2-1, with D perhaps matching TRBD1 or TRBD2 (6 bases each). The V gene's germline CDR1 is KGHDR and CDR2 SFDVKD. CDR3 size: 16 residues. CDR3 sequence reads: CTTSGRQEGTGNEQFF. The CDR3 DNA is TGTACCACCAGTGGGAGACAGGAGGGTACGGGCAATGAGCAGTTCTTC.

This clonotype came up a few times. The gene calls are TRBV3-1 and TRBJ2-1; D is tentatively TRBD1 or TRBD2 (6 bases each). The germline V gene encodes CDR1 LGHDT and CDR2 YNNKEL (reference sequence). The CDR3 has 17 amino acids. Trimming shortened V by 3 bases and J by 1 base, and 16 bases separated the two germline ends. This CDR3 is CASSQGGTKWSYNEQFF. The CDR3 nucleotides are TGTGCCAGCAGCCAGGGGGGCACGAAGTGGTCCTACAATGAGCAGTTCTTC.

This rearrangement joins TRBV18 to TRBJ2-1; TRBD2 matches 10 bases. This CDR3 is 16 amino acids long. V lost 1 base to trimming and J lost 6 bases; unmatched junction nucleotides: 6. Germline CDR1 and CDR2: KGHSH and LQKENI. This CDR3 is CASSPQRLAGANEQFF. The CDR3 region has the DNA TGTGCCAGCTCACCACAGAGACTAGCGGGTGCCAATGAGCAGTTCTTC.

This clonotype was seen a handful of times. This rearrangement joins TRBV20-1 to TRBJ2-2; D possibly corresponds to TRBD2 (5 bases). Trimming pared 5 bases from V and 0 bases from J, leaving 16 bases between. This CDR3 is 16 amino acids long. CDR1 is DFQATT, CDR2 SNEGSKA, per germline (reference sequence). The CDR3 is CSASTRMRANTGELFF. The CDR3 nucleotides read TGCAGTGCTTCTACTAGGATGCGCGCGAACACCGGGGAGCTGTTTTTT.

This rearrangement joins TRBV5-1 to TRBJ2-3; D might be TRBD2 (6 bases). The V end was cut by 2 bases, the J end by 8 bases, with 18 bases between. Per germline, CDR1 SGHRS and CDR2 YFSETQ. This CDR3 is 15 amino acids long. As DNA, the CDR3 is TGCGCCAGCAGCTTTTCCAGCGGGCAGGAGGCTACGCAGTATTTT. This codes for CASSFSSGQEATQYF.

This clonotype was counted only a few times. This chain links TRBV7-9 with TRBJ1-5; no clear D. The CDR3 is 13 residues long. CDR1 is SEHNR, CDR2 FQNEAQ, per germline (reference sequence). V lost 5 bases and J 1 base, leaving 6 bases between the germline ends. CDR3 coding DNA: TGTGCCAGCAGCCAGAACAGCAATCAGCCCCAGCATTTT. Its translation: CASSQNSNQPQHF.

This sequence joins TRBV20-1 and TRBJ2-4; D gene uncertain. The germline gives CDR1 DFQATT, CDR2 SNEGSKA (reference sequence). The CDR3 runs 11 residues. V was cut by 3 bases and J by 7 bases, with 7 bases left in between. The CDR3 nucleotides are TGCAGTGCTAGGTCCGGCAACATTCAGTACTTC. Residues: CSARSGNIQYF.

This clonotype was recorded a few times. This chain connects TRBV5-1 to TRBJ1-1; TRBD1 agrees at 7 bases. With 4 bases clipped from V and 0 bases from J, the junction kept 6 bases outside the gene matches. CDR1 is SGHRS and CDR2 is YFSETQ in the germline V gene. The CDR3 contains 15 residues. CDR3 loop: CASSGPGGLNTEAFF. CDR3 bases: TGCGCCAGCAGCGGACCAGGGGGGCTGAACACTGAAGCTTTCTTT. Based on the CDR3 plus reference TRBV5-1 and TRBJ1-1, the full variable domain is KAGVTQTPRYLIKTRGQQVTLSCSPISGHRSVSWYQQTPGQGLQFLFEYFSETQRNKGNFPGRFSGRQFSNSRSEMNVSTLELGDSALYLCASSGPGGLNTEAFFGQGTRLTVV.

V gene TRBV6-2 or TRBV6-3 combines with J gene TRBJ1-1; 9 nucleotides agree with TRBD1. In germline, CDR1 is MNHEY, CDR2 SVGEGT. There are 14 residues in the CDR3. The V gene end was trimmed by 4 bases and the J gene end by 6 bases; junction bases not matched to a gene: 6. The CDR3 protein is CASSWDRAAAEAFF. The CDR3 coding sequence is TGTGCCAGCAGTTGGGACAGGGCAGCTGCTGAAGCTTTCTTT.

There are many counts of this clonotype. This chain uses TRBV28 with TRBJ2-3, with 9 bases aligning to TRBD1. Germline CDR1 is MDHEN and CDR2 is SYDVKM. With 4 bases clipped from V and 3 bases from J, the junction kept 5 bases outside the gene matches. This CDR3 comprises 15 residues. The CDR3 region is CASSSPGQGTDTQYF. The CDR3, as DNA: TGTGCCAGCAGTTCGCCGGGACAGGGAACAGATACGCAGTATTTT.

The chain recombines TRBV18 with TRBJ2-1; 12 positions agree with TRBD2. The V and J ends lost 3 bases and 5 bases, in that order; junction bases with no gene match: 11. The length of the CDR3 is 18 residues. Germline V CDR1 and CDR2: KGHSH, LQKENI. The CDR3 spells CASSPQLAGGGPHNEQFF. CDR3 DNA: TGTGCCAGCTCACCTCAACTAGCGGGAGGAGGCCCCCACAATGAGCAGTTCTTC.

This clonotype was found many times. The CDR3: CASSQYQGQPQHF. DNA for the CDR3: TGTGCCAGCAGCCAATACCAGGGCCAGCCCCAGCATTTT. The gene calls are TRBV3-1 and TRBJ1-5; D is perhaps TRBD1 (5 bases). The CDR3 is made up of 13 amino acids. The ends were cut back, 2 bases at V and 7 bases at J, with 9 bases in the middle. Germline V CDR1 and CDR2: LGHDT, YNNKEL (reference sequence).

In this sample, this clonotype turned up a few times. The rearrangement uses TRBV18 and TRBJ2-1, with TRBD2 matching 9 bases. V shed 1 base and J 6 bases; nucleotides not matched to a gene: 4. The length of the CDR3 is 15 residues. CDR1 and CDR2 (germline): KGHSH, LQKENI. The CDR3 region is CASSPLAGVPNEQFF. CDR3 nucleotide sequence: TGTGCCAGCTCACCACTAGCGGGAGTCCCCAATGAGCAGTTCTTC. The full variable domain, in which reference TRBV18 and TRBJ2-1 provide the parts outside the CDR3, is NAGVMQNPRHLVRRRGQEARLRCSPMKGHSHVYWYRQLPEEGLKFMVYLQKENIIDESGMPKERFSAEFPKEGPSILRIQQVVRGDSAAYFCASSPLAGVPNEQFFGPGTRLTVL.

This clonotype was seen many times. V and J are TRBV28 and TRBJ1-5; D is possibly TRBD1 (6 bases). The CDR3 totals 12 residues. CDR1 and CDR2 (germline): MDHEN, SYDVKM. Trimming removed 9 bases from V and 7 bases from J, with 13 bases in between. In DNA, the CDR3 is TGTGCCAGTGCAATAAGGGGGCAGCCCCAGCATTTT. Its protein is CASAIRGQPQHF.

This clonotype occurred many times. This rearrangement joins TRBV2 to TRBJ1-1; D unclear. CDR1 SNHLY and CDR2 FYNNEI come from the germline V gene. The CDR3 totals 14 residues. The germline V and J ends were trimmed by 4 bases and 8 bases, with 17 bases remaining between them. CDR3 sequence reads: CASSVSRPDSEAFF. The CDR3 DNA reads TGTGCCAGCAGTGTGAGCAGACCCGATTCGGAAGCTTTCTTT.

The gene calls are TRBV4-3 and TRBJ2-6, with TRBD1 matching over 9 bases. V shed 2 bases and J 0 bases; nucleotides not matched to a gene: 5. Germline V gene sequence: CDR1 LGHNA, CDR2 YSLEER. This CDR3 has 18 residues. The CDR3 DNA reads TGCGCCAGCAGCCAACCGGGACAGGGCTTCTCTGGGGCCAACGTCCTGACTTTC. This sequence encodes CASSQPGQGFSGANVLTF.

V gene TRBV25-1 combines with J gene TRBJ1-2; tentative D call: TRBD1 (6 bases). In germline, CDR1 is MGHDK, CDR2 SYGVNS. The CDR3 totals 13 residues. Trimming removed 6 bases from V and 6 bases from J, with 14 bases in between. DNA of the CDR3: TGTGCCAGCAGCAACAGGGTCCAGGATGGCTACACCTTC. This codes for CASSNRVQDGYTF.

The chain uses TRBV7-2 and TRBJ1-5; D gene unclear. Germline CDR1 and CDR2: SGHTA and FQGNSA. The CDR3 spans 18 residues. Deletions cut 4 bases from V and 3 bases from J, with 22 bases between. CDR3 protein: CASSYQPRSGLPNQPQHF. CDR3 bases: TGTGCCAGCAGCTACCAACCCAGATCCGGGTTGCCCAATCAGCCCCAGCATTTT.

CDR3 protein: CSARTGPYNSPLHF. CDR3 nucleotides: TGCAGTGCTAGAACAGGGCCTTATAATTCACCCCTCCACTTT. The gene calls are TRBV20-1 and TRBJ1-6; maybe TRBD1 (6 bases). The germline V and J ends were trimmed by 2 bases and 4 bases, with 9 bases remaining between them. CDR3 size: 14 residues. Germline V gene lookup returns CDR1 DFQATT and CDR2 SNEGSKA (reference sequence).

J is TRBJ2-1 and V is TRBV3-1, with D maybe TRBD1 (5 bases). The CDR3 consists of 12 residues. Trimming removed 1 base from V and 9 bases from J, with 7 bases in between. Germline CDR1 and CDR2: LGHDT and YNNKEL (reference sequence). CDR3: CASSQVGAEQFF. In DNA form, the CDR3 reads TGTGCCAGCAGCCAAGTAGGGGCTGAGCAGTTCTTC.

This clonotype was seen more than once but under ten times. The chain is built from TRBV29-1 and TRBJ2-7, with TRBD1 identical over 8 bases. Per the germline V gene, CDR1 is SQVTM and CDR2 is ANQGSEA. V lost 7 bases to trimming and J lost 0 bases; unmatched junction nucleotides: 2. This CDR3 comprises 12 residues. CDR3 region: CSGTGSSYEQYF. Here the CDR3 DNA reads TGCAGCGGGACAGGGAGCTCCTACGAGCAGTACTTC.

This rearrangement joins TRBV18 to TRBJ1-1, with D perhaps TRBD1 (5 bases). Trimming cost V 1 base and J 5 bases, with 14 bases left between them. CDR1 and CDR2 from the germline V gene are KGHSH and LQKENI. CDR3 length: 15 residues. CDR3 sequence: CASSPRQGEGTEAFF. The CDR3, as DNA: TGTGCCAGCTCACCACGGCAGGGTGAAGGAACTGAAGCTTTCTTT. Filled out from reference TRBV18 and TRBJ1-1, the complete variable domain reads NAGVMQNPRHLVRRRGQEARLRCSPMKGHSHVYWYRQLPEEGLKFMVYLQKENIIDESGMPKERFSAEFPKEGPSILRIQQVVRGDSAAYFCASSPRQGEGTEAFFGQGTRLTVV.

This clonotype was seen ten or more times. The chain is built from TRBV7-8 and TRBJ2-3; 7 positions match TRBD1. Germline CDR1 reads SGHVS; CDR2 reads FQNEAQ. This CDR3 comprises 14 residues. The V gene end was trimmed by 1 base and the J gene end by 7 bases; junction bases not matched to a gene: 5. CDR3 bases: TGTGCCAGCAGCTTAGGAGGGGGCAGGAATACGCAGTATTTT. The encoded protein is CASSLGGGRNTQYF.

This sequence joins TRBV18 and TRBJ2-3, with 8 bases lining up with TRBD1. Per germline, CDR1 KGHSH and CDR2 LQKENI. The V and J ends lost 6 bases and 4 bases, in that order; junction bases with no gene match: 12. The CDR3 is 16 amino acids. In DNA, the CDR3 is TGTGCCAGCTCCGCTCGAGGGCAGGGGGCGGCAGATACGCAGTATTTT. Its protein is CASSARGQGAADTQYF. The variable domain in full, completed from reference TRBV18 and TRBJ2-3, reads NAGVMQNPRHLVRRRGQEARLRCSPMKGHSHVYWYRQLPEEGLKFMVYLQKENIIDESGMPKERFSAEFPKEGPSILRIQQVVRGDSAAYFCASSARGQGAADTQYFGPGTRLTVL.

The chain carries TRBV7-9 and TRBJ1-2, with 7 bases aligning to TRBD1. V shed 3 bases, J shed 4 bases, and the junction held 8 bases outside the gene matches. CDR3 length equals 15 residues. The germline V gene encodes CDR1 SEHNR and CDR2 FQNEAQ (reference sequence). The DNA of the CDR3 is TGTGCCAGCAGCTTCGCAGGGGGAGGAAGCTATGGCTACACCTTC. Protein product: CASSFAGGGSYGYTF.

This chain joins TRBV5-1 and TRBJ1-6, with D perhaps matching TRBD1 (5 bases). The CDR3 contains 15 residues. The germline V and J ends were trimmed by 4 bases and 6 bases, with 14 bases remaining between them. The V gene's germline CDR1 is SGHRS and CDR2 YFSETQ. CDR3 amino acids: CASSRGTLSNSPLHF. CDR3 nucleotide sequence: TGCGCCAGCAGCCGCGGGACTCTCTCTAATTCACCCCTCCACTTT.

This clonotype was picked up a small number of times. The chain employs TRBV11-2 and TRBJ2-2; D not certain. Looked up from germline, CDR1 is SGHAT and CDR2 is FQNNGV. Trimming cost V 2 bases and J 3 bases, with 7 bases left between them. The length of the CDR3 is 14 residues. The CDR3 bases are TGTGCCAGCAGCTTACGTTCGTACACCGGGGAGCTGTTTTTT. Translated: CASSLRSYTGELFF.